The rows below give T cell receptor beta chains drawn from one sample of a study of graft-versus-host responses after intestinal transplantation. Generated by immunoSEQ multiplex PCR, the TCRdb table keeps only in-frame clones and is missing some. Among under 130,000 clones listed, roughly 93% were seen once. Antigens for these TCRs are unknown. The sequencing used unstimulated CD8+ T cells sorted from spleen or lymph node cells, collected before intestinal transplant. Receptors were obtained from a human donor who received an intestinal transplant. The CDR3 runs from the conserved cysteine through the conserved F or W. A D gene is named only where the DNA matches it firmly. The listing skips clone size in some rows; elsewhere it reads once, few, many or a size class.

V gene: TRBV21-1; clone size: few; D gene: .; J gene: TRBJ2-7; CDR3 length: 14; CDR3 protein: CASIRRTSSYEQYF; CDR3 DNA: TGTGCCAGCATCCGCCGTACTAGCTCCTACGAGCAGTACTTC
V gene: TRBV28; clone size: .; D gene: TRBD2; J gene: TRBJ2-5; CDR3 length: 14; CDR3 protein: CASTHGVGGETQYF; CDR3 DNA: TGTGCCAGCACACATGGAGTGGGGGGGGAGACCCAGTACTTC
V gene: TRBV6-6; clone size: .; D gene: .; J gene: TRBJ2-1; CDR3 length: 13; CDR3 protein: CASSSQGNNEQFF; CDR3 DNA: TGTGCCAGCAGCAGTCAGGGAAACAATGAGCAGTTCTTC
V gene: TRBV19; clone size: once; D gene: .; J gene: TRBJ2-7; CDR3 length: 15; CDR3 protein: CASRAGTGSSYEQYF; CDR3 DNA: TGTGCCAGTAGAGCCGGGACCGGGAGCTCCTACGAGCAGTACTTC
V gene: TRBV11-2; clone size: .; D gene: .; J gene: TRBJ2-7; CDR3 length: 12; CDR3 protein: CASSLVLNEQYF; CDR3 DNA: TGTGCCAGCAGCTTAGTACTTAACGAGCAGTACTTC
V gene: TRBV21-1; clone size: .; D gene: .; J gene: TRBJ1-4; CDR3 length: 15; CDR3 protein: CASSKPWGYNEKLFF; CDR3 DNA: TGTGCCAGCAGCAAACCATGGGGATATAATGAAAAACTGTTTTTT
V gene: TRBV10-2; clone size: .; D gene: .; J gene: TRBJ2-7; CDR3 length: 15; CDR3 protein: CASSDTKEGRHEQYF; CDR3 DNA: TGCGCCAGCAGTGACACAAAGGAGGGGAGGCACGAGCAGTACTTC
V gene: TRBV29-1; clone size: .; D gene: .; J gene: TRBJ2-7; CDR3 length: 11; CDR3 protein: CSVEENYEQYF; CDR3 DNA: TGCAGCGTTGAAGAGAACTACGAGCAGTACTTC
V gene: TRBV5-6; clone size: .; D gene: .; J gene: TRBJ2-7; CDR3 length: 16; CDR3 protein: CASSLEGGTSTYEQYF; CDR3 DNA: TGTGCCAGCAGCTTGGAAGGCGGGACTTCGACCTACGAGCAGTACTTC
V gene: TRBV9; clone size: .; D gene: TRBD2; J gene: TRBJ2-1; CDR3 length: 15; CDR3 protein: CASSQLAGAVNEQFF; CDR3 DNA: TGTGCCAGCAGCCAACTAGCGGGGGCCGTCAATGAGCAGTTCTTC
V gene: TRBV19; clone size: once; D gene: .; J gene: TRBJ1-4; CDR3 length: 14; CDR3 protein: CASSMEGLGEKLFF; CDR3 DNA: TGTGCCAGTAGTATGGAGGGACTGGGCGAAAAACTGTTTTTT
V gene: TRBV6-6; clone size: .; D gene: .; J gene: TRBJ1-2; CDR3 length: 15; CDR3 protein: CASSYMTYGDYGYTF; CDR3 DNA: TGTGCCAGCAGTTACATGACATACGGCGACTATGGCTACACCTTC
V gene: TRBV11-2; clone size: once; D gene: TRBD2; J gene: TRBJ2-7; CDR3 length: 12; CDR3 protein: CASSIVRGEQYF; CDR3 DNA: TGTGCCAGCAGTATCGTGCGGGGGGAGCAGTACTTC
V gene: TRBV27; clone size: .; D gene: .; J gene: TRBJ1-1; CDR3 length: 15; CDR3 protein: CASSPPGHMNTEAFF; CDR3 DNA: TGTGCCAGCAGTCCGCCGGGACATATGAACACTGAAGCTTTCTTT
V gene: TRBV5-1; clone size: .; D gene: .; J gene: TRBJ2-3; CDR3 length: 14; CDR3 protein: CASSPFSVTDTQYF; CDR3 DNA: TGCGCCAGCAGCCCCTTTTCGGTAACAGATACGCAGTATTTT
V gene: TRBV19; clone size: .; D gene: .; J gene: TRBJ1-6; CDR3 length: 17; CDR3 protein: CASSIAGREFSNSPLHF; CDR3 DNA: TGTGCCAGTAGTATTGCTGGACGTGAATTTAGTAATTCACCCCTCCACTTT
V gene: TRBV7-2; clone size: .; D gene: .; J gene: TRBJ1-1; CDR3 length: 13; CDR3 protein: CASSLARISEAFF; CDR3 DNA: TGTGCCAGCAGCTTAGCCCGAATCTCTGAAGCTTTCTTT
V gene: TRBV9; clone size: .; D gene: .; J gene: TRBJ1-1; CDR3 length: 18; CDR3 protein: CASSPSGWGTALNTEAFF; CDR3 DNA: TGTGCCAGCAGCCCCTCAGGGTGGGGTACGGCCTTGAACACTGAAGCTTTCTTT
V gene: TRBV27; clone size: .; D gene: TRBD2; J gene: TRBJ2-3; CDR3 length: 16; CDR3 protein: CASRRGGGLRADTQYF; CDR3 DNA: TGTGCCAGTAGGCGGGGGGGCGGGTTGCGTGCAGATACGCAGTATTTT
V gene: TRBV9; clone size: .; D gene: .; J gene: TRBJ1-5; CDR3 length: 15; CDR3 protein: CASSPTDGVNQPQHF; CDR3 DNA: TGTGCCAGCAGCCCCACGGACGGCGTAAATCAGCCCCAGCATTTT
V gene: TRBV4-1; clone size: .; D gene: .; J gene: TRBJ2-1; CDR3 length: 15; CDR3 protein: CASSQLVSSLNEQFF; CDR3 DNA: TGCGCCAGCAGCCAATTGGTCAGCTCCCTCAATGAGCAGTTCTTC
V gene: TRBV7-9; clone size: few; D gene: .; J gene: TRBJ2-7; CDR3 length: 13; CDR3 protein: CASSTGPSYEQYF; CDR3 DNA: TGTGCCAGCAGCACTGGGCCCTCCTACGAGCAGTACTTC